This paragraph reports one T cell receptor (beta chain). Which antigen it targets is not known. Base qualities are missing; no much larger clone stands one base away. The V end gives up 4 bases and the J end 0 bases, leaving 6 bases in the junction not matched to a gene. CDR1 and CDR2, looked up from the germline V gene, are SGHDT and YYEEEE. The CDR3 starts with the cysteine, ends with the phenylalanine, and has 16 residues. The kept DNA is CDR3 alone, 48 bases in frame from the first base. The cohort was made up of 500 to 800 healthy bone marrow donors. Cohort members were all nominally healthy when sampled, although unrecorded immune exposures were likely present. The donor tested CMV seronegative, placing the donor among the 350 to 400 seronegative members of the cohort. Every donor gave a peripheral blood sample, and the peripheral blood mononuclear cells from that sample were used for TCR beta sequencing. The Qiagen DNeasy Blood Extraction Kit was used to extract genomic DNA from the blood cell samples.

This record belongs to a study of cytomegalovirus exposure and HLA in healthy donors (dated by TCRdb to 2016 to 2017). Context from the whole study: An earlier analysis of around 600 of the donors reported about 250 Gb of sequence data and some 120 million unique TCR beta sequences from about 200 million T cells. In a later analysis, previously published TCR beta repertoires from 500 to 750 donors were re-analyzed and high-resolution HLA genotyping was added so that TCR occurrence patterns could be studied. Among 300 to 500 genotyped donors of the cohort, an average of approximately 240,000 unique TCR beta nucleotide sequences was sequenced per donor, of which 15% to 20% were non-productive. Donor age, sex, ethnicity and CMV serostatus were collected together with the repertoire data. The number of typed donors differed by locus: roughly 620-630 for A, B, C, DRB1 and DQB1; 500 to 550 for DQA1; 606 for DPA1; and 400 to 480 for DPB1. Of the approximately 400 genotyped donors, 65% to 90% fell in the genetic ancestry cluster associated with self-reported Caucasian donors. The study profiled the T cell repertoires of more than 500 subjects by immunosequencing and related them to cytomegalovirus serostatus. Every discovery cohort repertoire had been produced on one sequencing platform. Roughly 300 gigabases of sequencing data and around 87 million unique TCR sequences were included in an early release covering about 620 HLA-typed donors. An earlier analysis of 500 to 650 of the donors applied high-throughput TCR beta sequencing to assess whether each TCR beta V gene segment acted as functional or pseudogenic. The study aimed to test whether signatures of past pathogen exposure could be identified by cataloging public T cell receptors. HLA typing included class I and class II loci at four-digit resolution. High-throughput TCR immunosequencing, statistical association of individual TCRs with disease status, and machine learning were combined to predict cytomegalovirus infection status. A later genetic analysis took genome-wide SNP genotypes for about 55% of the 666 donors and used that subset as a discovery cohort. Rather than using new phenotypic data, the later analysis identified candidate immune exposures from TCR beta sequences and from how often those sequences occurred across donors. Because of strong linkage in the cohort, roughly five DR-DQ haplotypes were treated as single units for association and clustering. Along with the roughly 700-subject first cohort, a separate validation cohort of around 110 different subjects was used.

Libraries came from the immunoSEQ multiplex PCR assay. A mixture of 60 forward primers for TCR Vbeta segments and 13 reverse primers for TCR Jbeta segments was used in the multiplex PCR. Amplification of the CDR3 region of rearranged TCR beta genes was performed with a multiplex PCR assay on genomic DNA. The amplified TCR beta libraries were sequenced on the Illumina HiSeq System as 87-base-pair reads. The original pipeline was this. In a later analysis, 80 million or so unique TCR beta chains were counted across the approximately 620 repertoires, and roughly 11 million of these chains were shared by at least two donors. To remove PCR and sequencing errors, raw reads were error-corrected and collapsed into unique sequences using a nearest-neighbor algorithm that merged closely related sequences. Alignment of CDR3 sequences to IMGT reference sequences was used to assign V, D and J gene segments. For a sequence to be retained, at least a six-nucleotide match to both a V gene segment and a J gene segment was required. Rearrangements were called productive when the CDR3 lacked stop codons and stayed in frame with V and J; all others were non-productive. Following IMGT convention, CDR3 was defined as the stretch from the second conserved V-encoded cysteine up to the conserved J-encoded phenylalanine. Sequences without an unambiguous match to a single V gene segment were excluded from the earlier analysis of approximately 560 of the donors. An earlier analysis of under 750 of the donors called V segments functional above 56.7% productive rearrangements and segregating when the between-donor standard deviation exceeded 5%. A statistical classification framework was built for diagnosing cytomegalovirus status from the catalog of TCR beta chain sequences. In a later analysis, TCR nucleotide sequences were compared against IMGT/GENE-DB human TR gene sequences so that V and J genes could be assigned. In a later analysis, CDR3 sequences and most-parsimonious VDJ recombination scenarios were assigned using the TCRdist pipeline. In a later analysis, each TCR beta chain was defined by its CDR3 amino acid sequence together with its V-gene family, and reads lacking a unique V-gene family were excluded. In a later analysis, 450 to 600 highly shared, low-generation-probability nucleotide sequences were removed to address suspected cross-contamination and a sequencing artifact. For each public chain, a later analysis derived a clonal expansion index from normalized ranks of inferred template counts within each repertoire. A later analysis computed generation probabilities with a VDJ recombination model fitted to out-of-frame rearrangements, and checked the results against IGoR. Hypergeometric tests were used in a later analysis to score TCR-TCR, TCR-HLA and TCR-CMV co-occurrence, with a repertoire-size bias correction applied to the TCR pairs. In a later analysis, false discovery rates were estimated by permuting HLA or CMV assignments 20 times. In a later analysis, co-occurring TCRs were grouped using DBSCAN, and TCRdist sequence similarity was added for clustering within HLA-allele-positive subsets. Co-occurrence clustering excluded repertoires with fewer than 30,000 or more than 120,000 public chains, plus five with anomalous nucleotide sharing. TCRdb stores this immuneACCESS table with in-frame sequences only. Part of the clones is absent; in the studies checked, under half of the shortfall reflects unresolved V genes, and no reason is known for the rest. V, J and clone size reflect that table, while D and trimming were determined from the DNA. For this sample there are roughly 140,000 clones; 68% appear just once. The ten largest account for less than 5% of the sample.

What the study reported, not specific to this receptor: A later analysis found that HLA-associated TCR beta chains were more clonally expanded and had lower generation probabilities than equally common non-associated chains. In a later analysis, several top co-occurrence clusters were reported to appear linked to parvovirus B19, influenza, CMV and Epstein-Barr virus. Because the 87-base-pair reads could not distinguish some IMGT-functional V segments, including TRBV6-2 and TRBV6-3, those segments were excluded. A further reported finding was that TCR beta sequences accurately predicted the HLA-A and HLA-B alleles for most subjects in the first cohort. The classifier was reported to diagnose cytomegalovirus status with high specificity and sensitivity in both the original cohort and the validation cohort. In vitro tests confirmed that a few of the cytomegalovirus-associated TCR beta chains recognize cytomegalovirus antigens. Linkage disequilibrium might explain the correlated functional status among segregating V segments, but an unknown experimental factor could not be ruled out. While some public TCRs were present in many individuals, most TCR sequences turned up only very rarely across donors. In an earlier analysis of approximately 590 of the donors, most TCR beta V segments appeared in productive rearrangements about 87% or about 30% of the time, broadly matching IMGT annotations. According to a later analysis, TCR association rates differed among HLA loci, with DRB1 alleles showing the most associated TCRs and HLA-C alleles showing the fewest. In a later analysis, some 18,000 TCR beta sequences were associated with specific HLA alleles at a false discovery rate of 0.05. V-gene and J-gene trimming of TCR beta chains was associated with a missense DCLRE1C variant in a later genetic analysis, and the association was replicated in an independent cohort. A later analysis found that most CMV-associated TCR beta chains appeared HLA-restricted, with HLA associations seemingly driven largely by CMV exposure. The sequencing pipeline was judged likely to have produced a cluster of highly shared sequence variants as a technical artifact. According to a later genetic analysis, donors in an Asian-associated ancestry cluster had fewer N-insertions in productive TCRs than the approximately 710-donor mean. According to the authors, the approach could potentially be generalized to other disease states and immunological phenotypes. A total of 150 or so TCR beta chains were listed by the study as associated with cytomegalovirus. Presence/absence analyses assumed roughly uniform sequencing depth across donors, an assumption that may not hold. For the cohort, immune exposure information was limited to CMV serostatus. The cohort was sequenced for TCR beta chains only, and without alpha or paired-chain data the features that could be detected were limited. Over 15 rarely observed V segments, including chromosome 9 orphons, were excluded from the earlier analysis of several hundred of the donors because counts were too low. Because HLA typing was missing for some donors at each locus, association tests included only the typed subset. Assigning TCR associations to individual alleles was difficult when HLA alleles, especially DR and DQ, strongly co-occurred.

Material for sequencing was PBMCs. The receptor was isolated from a man aged 55 to 70 in good health and CMV-seronegative. In this chain, TRBV5-6 is recombined with TRBJ1-4, with 7 junctional bases fitting TRBD1. The CDR3 in this case is CASSQVGTATNEKLFF. The bases are TGTGCCAGCAGCCAGGTTGGGACAGCAACTAATGAAAAACTGTTTTTT.